A selection of T cell receptor beta chains follows, all from one sample in a study of beta chain features in type 1 diabetes. Sequencing was performed with immunoSEQ multiplex PCR; in TCRdb, only in-frame clones are kept and a portion is missing. The data contain a few hundred thousand clones, 15% of them singletons. Sequences were obtained from naive CD4+ T cells from blood. The receptors stem from a man between 18 and 29 years old with type 1 diabetes. CDR3s include the opening cysteine and the closing phenylalanine or tryptophan. Fields, in order: D gene, CDR3 length, J gene, V gene, clone size, CDR3 protein, CDR3 DNA. D genes are given only for firm matches. Where a row states a size, it is once, few, many or the class of an expanded clone; other rows omit it.

TRBD1 13 TRBJ1-1 TRBV29-1 - CSGTGGAYLEAFF TGCAGCGGGACAGGGGGCGCTTACCTTGAAGCTTTCTTT
- 12 TRBJ2-4 TRBV5-1 few CASSLDGSIQYF TGCGCCAGCAGCTTGGATGGGAGCATTCAGTACTTC
- 16 TRBJ1-2 TRBV9 - CASSVTAGAPHYGYTF TGTGCCAGCAGCGTTACCGCAGGGGCCCCACATTATGGCTACACCTTC
TRBD1 15 TRBJ1-2 TRBV11-2 - CASSREGQNLYGYTF TGTGCCAGCAGCCGAGAGGGACAGAACCTCTATGGCTACACCTTC
TRBD1 15 TRBJ1-2 TRBV18 - CASSPPRQGNYGYTF TGTGCCAGCTCACCACCGAGACAGGGGAACTATGGCTACACCTTC
- 21 TRBJ2-3 TRBV30 - CAWSLIGVWSRTSPPTDTQYF TGTGCCTGGAGTCTTATCGGAGTGTGGTCACGGACTTCACCCCCCACAGATACGCAGTATTTT
- 14 TRBJ2-7 TRBV7-2 few CASSLVVAVYEQYF TGTGCCAGCAGCTTAGTGGTCGCAGTCTACGAGCAGTACTTC
TRBD1 15 TRBJ1-5 TRBV5-1 - CASSLAGQGNQPQHF TGCGCCAGCAGCTTGGCGGGACAGGGGAATCAGCCCCAGCATTTT
TRBD2 15 TRBJ2-5 TRBV5-4 few CASSLTSGRGETQYF TGTGCCAGCAGCTTGACTAGCGGGAGAGGAGAGACCCAGTACTTC
- 15 TRBJ1-2 TRBV5-5 few CASSFEQGSFYGYTF TGTGCCAGCAGCTTCGAGCAGGGCTCCTTCTATGGCTACACCTTC
TRBD2 14 TRBJ2-7 TRBV5-1 few CASSLTSGDYEQYF TGCGCCAGCAGCTTAACTAGCGGGGACTACGAGCAGTACTTC
- 11 TRBJ2-1 TRBV7-9 - CASSSQDPGFF TGTGCCAGCAGCTCTCAAGACCCGGGGTTCTTC